This TCR beta chain appears in the sequencing data of a study of blood T cell repertoires in COVID-19. In the study overall: COVID-19 samples, acute and convalescent, were from the United States, Italy and Spain. PBMCs, B-cell-depleted T cells, or T cells provided the cDNA or gDNA that made up the material.

In the original analysis: The authors estimated nucleated cell counts from reference gene primer amplification. The protocol was immunoSEQ multiplex PCR, while the TCRdb copy is restricted to in-frame clones and leaves out a portion. V, J and clone size are those of that table, while D and trimming were read from the DNA. The sample contains roughly 250,000 clones, around 84% of which appear only once. The J segment lost 10 bases and the V segment lost 8 bases, leaving 4 bases of the junction unmatched. The CDR3 length is 12 residues. The germline V gene encodes CDR1 MDHEN and CDR2 SYDVKM. Input material: peripheral blood. V is TRBV28 and J is TRBJ1-6; 8 bases agree with TRBD1. This TCR came from a woman in her thirties or forties who had recovered from COVID-19. CDR3 DNA sequence: TGTGCCAGCGGACAGGGAGAATCACCCCTCCACTTT. Translation: CASGQGESPLHF.